This record covers a single T cell receptor (beta chain). This sample stems from a study of blood T cell repertoires in COVID-19. Study-wide background: Samples of COVID-19 (acute and convalescent) were obtained from the United States, Italy and Spain. PBMCs, B-cell-depleted T cells, or T cells provided the cDNA or gDNA that made up the material.

The germline gives CDR1 GTSNPN, CDR2 SVGIG (reference sequence). The V segment lost 5 bases and the J segment 3 bases; nucleotides outside the gene matches: 9. CDR3 length: 15 residues. Original analysis: Quantification of nucleated cells was approximated via reference gene primer amplification. Repertoires were generated with immunoSEQ multiplex PCR, while TCRdb's copy carries only in-frame clones and drops some. Clonal size and the V and J genes are those of that table, whereas D and trimming came from the DNA. In the table there are under 300,000 clones, 86% of which are singletons. Sequencing was done on a sample of peripheral blood. The TCR was taken from a man aged 55 to 70 with acute or convalescent COVID-19. The chain uses TRBV30 and TRBJ1-5, with 8 bases aligning to TRBD1. The DNA for the CDR3 is TGTGCCTGGGCCTCACAGGGGGTGAACAATCAGCCCCAGCATTTT. This gives the protein CAWASQGVNNQPQHF.